A selection of T cell receptor beta chains follows, all from one sample in a study of blood T cell repertoires in COVID-19. TCRdb keeps only in-frame clones here, not all; method: immunoSEQ multiplex PCR. The sample shows around 190,000 clones, approximately 91% of them seen only once. Sequenced input: peripheral blood. The receptors here all came from a man aged 18 to 29 with active or convalescent COVID-19. CDR3s include the opening cysteine and the closing phenylalanine or tryptophan. A D gene is named only where the DNA matches it firmly. Size values are once, few and many counts, or a class for expanded clones, and some rows have none.

J gene | clone size | D gene | V gene | CDR3 DNA | CDR3 protein
TRBJ2-5 | few | NA | TRBV5-4 | TGTGCCAGCAGCTTGGCCATGACAGGAGAGACCCAGTACTTC | CASSLAMTGETQYF
TRBJ2-5 | NA | TRBD1 | TRBV5-1 | TGCGCCAGCAGGTCCGGGACAGACGAGACCCAGTACTTC | CASRSGTDETQYF
TRBJ1-6 | NA | TRBD1 | TRBV27 | TGTGCCAGCACTTTCGGGACAGGGAGTTCACCCCTCCACTTT | CASTFGTGSSPLHF
TRBJ2-5 | NA | NA | TRBV5-4 | TGTGCCAGCAGCTTGGACGGTAGCGCCCAAGAGACCCAGTACTTC | CASSLDGSAQETQYF
TRBJ2-7 | NA | NA | TRBV3-1/TRBV3-2 | TGTGCCAGCAGCCACGTAAACGAGCAGTACTTC | CASSHVNEQYF
TRBJ2-5 | NA | TRBD1 | TRBV28 | TGTGCCAGCAGTTTATCTCTTACCGGGACAGCAAAAGAGACCCAGTACTTC | CASSLSLTGTAKETQYF
TRBJ2-1 | NA | NA | TRBV27 | TGTGCCAGCAGTTTAGGGCAGGGCGGCAATGAGCAGTTCTTC | CASSLGQGGNEQFF
TRBJ1-4 | NA | TRBD1 | TRBV7-9 | TGTGCCAGCAGGCTGTCCGGGACAGAGGGTGAAAAACTGTTTTTT | CASRLSGTEGEKLFF
TRBJ1-1 | NA | TRBD1 | TRBV29-1 | TGCAGCGTCGACCCTGGGACAGGTGAAGCTTTCTTT | CSVDPGTGEAFF
TRBJ1-1 | NA | TRBD1 | TRBV11-2 | TGTGCCAGCAGCTACGGGACAGGCCGAAAATTGGGCACTGAAGCTTTCTTT | CASSYGTGRKLGTEAFF
TRBJ1-6 | NA | NA | TRBV6-5 | TGTGCCAGCAGTTTGGACAGTTTCTCACCCCTCCACTTT | CASSLDSFSPLHF
TRBJ1-1 | NA | TRBD1 | TRBV27 | TGTGCCAGCAGTCGAGCGGACAGGGTGAACACTGAAGCTTTCTTT | CASSRADRVNTEAFF
TRBJ2-1 | NA | NA | TRBV29-1 | TGCAGCGTTGAAGTTTCAGGAATCGAGCAGTTCTTC | CSVEVSGIEQFF
TRBJ1-4 | NA | NA | TRBV30 | TGTGCCTGGAGTCCCGACACCCCGCCAACTAATGAAAAACTGTTTTTT | CAWSPDTPPTNEKLFF
TRBJ2-2 | NA | TRBD2 | TRBV7-8 | TGTGCCAGCAGGGGACTAGCGGTCGGCGGGGAGCTGTTTTTT | CASRGLAVGGELFF
TRBJ2-1 | NA | NA | TRBV5-1 | TGCGCCAGCAGCTTGGCCAGGGCTAATGAGCAGTTCTTC | CASSLARANEQFF
TRBJ2-7 | few | TRBD1 | TRBV5-8 | TGTGCCAGCAGCCGGACAGGGGCCGAGCAGTACTTC | CASSRTGAEQYF
TRBJ2-3 | NA | TRBD1 | TRBV18 | TGTGCCAGCTCACCAGCAGGGGGTCAGGCAGATACGCAGTATTTT | CASSPAGGQADTQYF
TRBJ2-7 | NA | TRBD1 | TRBV5-1 | TGCGCCAGCAGCTTGGGCGGGACAGGGTTCTACGAGCAGTACTTC | CASSLGGTGFYEQYF
TRBJ2-2 | NA | NA | TRBV5-1 | TGCGCCAGCAGCTTGGATGGGGCAGGGAACACCGGGGAGCTGTTTTTT | CASSLDGAGNTGELFF
TRBJ1-3 | NA | NA | TRBV5-6 | TGTGCCAGCAGCCAAGGGGGTTACTCTGGAAACACCATATATTTT | CASSQGGYSGNTIYF
TRBJ1-3 | NA | NA | TRBV3-1/TRBV3-2 | TGTGCCAGCAGCCAAGGCCCTCAGGGTGGTTCTGGAAACACCATATATTTT | CASSQGPQGGSGNTIYF
TRBJ2-3 | NA | NA | TRBV5-1 | TGCGCCAGCAGACAGGGAGGCACAGATACGCAGTATTTT | CASRQGGTDTQYF
TRBJ2-3 | once | TRBD2 | TRBV12-5 | TGTGCTAGTGGTTGGGACTGGCGGGAGGGCAGCACAGATACGCAGTATTTT | CASGWDWREGSTDTQYF
TRBJ1-2 | NA | TRBD1 | TRBV13 | TGTGCCAGCAGCTTGACAGGGGTTGCCTATGGCTACACCTTC | CASSLTGVAYGYTF
TRBJ2-5 | NA | NA | TRBV5-4 | TGTGCCAGCAGCTGGGCCCATCAAGAGACCCAGTACTTC | CASSWAHQETQYF
TRBJ2-1 | NA | NA | TRBV2 | TGTGCCAGCAGTGAGGGTAGAGGCTACAATGAGCAGTTCTTC | CASSEGRGYNEQFF
TRBJ2-5 | NA | TRBD2 | TRBV4-2 | TGTGCCAGCAGCCAAGATGGGACTAGCGGGGGAGAGACCCAGTACTTC | CASSQDGTSGGETQYF